This paragraph covers one T cell receptor (beta chain) sequence. Losses at the gene ends were 3 bases for V and 0 bases for J; bases not matched to a gene: 5. The germline V gene encodes CDR1 DFQATT and CDR2 SNEGSKA (reference sequence). The CDR3 sequence is 15 residues long. The data were obtained in a study of blood T cell repertoires in COVID-19. For the study at large: Samples of COVID-19 (acute and convalescent) were obtained from the United States, Italy and Spain. T cells, B-cell-depleted T cells, or PBMCs supplied cDNA or gDNA.

Authors' analysis steps: Estimation of nucleated cell counts relied on the amplification of reference gene primers. The repertoire was sequenced with immunoSEQ multiplex PCR; TCRdb's copy has only in-frame clones and lacks some. V and J calls and clone size are copied from that table; D and trimming were computed from the DNA. Of some 170,000 clones in the sample, over 80% are singletons; the top ten hold more than 7.5%. The rearrangement uses TRBV20-1 and TRBJ2-5; the match to TRBD2 covers 9 bases. Specimen: peripheral blood. The clonotype was recovered from a woman between 65 and 79 years old with acute or convalescent COVID-19. The CDR3 region has the DNA TGCAGTGCTAGTCCGAGCGGGGGGTACCAAGAGACCCAGTACTTC. It is translated as CSASPSGGYQETQYF.